This T cell receptor (beta chain) comes out of a study of technical replicates of blood from several donors. The length of the CDR3 is 16 residues. Trimming removed 5 bases from V and 4 bases from J; junction bases left unmatched: 8. Germline V lookup: CDR1 MNHEY, CDR2 SMNVEV (reference sequence). The repertoire was sequenced with immunoSEQ multiplex PCR; TCRdb's copy has only in-frame clones and lacks some. The sample records 100,000 or so clones, approximately 96% being singletons. The rearrangement uses TRBV27 and TRBJ2-3, with 11 bases matching TRBD1. The receptor comes from a human donor in good health. Sequenced input: T cells isolated from PBMCs. This CDR3 reads CASSVGQGEIPDTQYF. CDR3 nucleotides: TGTGCCAGCAGTGTGGGACAGGGGGAAATCCCAGATACGCAGTATTTT.